Sequencing of this T cell receptor beta chain was carried out in a study of blood T cell repertoires in COVID-19. The overall study: Researchers got acute and convalescent COVID-19 samples from the United States, Italy and Spain.

TCRdb's copy holds only in-frame clones and misses some; the assay was immunoSEQ multiplex PCR. The sample carries about 200,000 clones, approximately 78% recorded once. Trimming took off 7 bases at V and 5 bases at J, with 12 bases between the two ends. The CDR3 extends over 13 amino acids. The chain uses TRBV12-3 or TRBV12-4 and TRBJ1-5, with D possibly matching TRBD1 (5 bases). The source of this sequence is a woman older than 75 with acute or convalescent COVID-19. Input material: peripheral blood. Written as DNA, the CDR3 is TGTGCCAGCATTGCAGGGAGGGATCAGCCCCAGCATTTT. It encodes CASIAGRDQPQHF.